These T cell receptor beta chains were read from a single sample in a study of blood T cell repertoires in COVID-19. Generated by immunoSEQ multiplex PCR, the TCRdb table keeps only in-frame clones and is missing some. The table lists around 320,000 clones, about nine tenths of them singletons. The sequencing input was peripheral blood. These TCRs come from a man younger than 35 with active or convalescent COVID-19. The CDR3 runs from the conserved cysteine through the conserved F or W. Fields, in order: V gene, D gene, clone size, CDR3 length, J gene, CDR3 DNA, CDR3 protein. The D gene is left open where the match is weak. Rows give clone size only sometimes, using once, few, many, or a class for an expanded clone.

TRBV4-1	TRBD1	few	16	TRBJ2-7	TGCGCCAGCAGCGCAAGGGGACAGGGGGGTTCCTACGAGCAGTACTTC	CASSARGQGGSYEQYF
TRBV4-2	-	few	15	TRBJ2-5	TGTGCCAGCAGCCAAGAGAACGGGTTAGGAAAGACCCAGTACTTC	CASSQENGLGKTQYF
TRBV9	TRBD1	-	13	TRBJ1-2	TGTGCCAGCAGCAGGACAGGGGGCTATGGCTACACCTTC	CASSRTGGYGYTF
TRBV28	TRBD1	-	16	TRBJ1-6	TGTGCCAGCAGTTTGGCAGGGGACAGGGTAAATTCACCCCTCCACTTT	CASSLAGDRVNSPLHF
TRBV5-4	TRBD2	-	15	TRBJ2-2	TGTGCCAGCAGCTTTAGCGGGGGGGATACCGGGGAGCTGTTTTTT	CASSFSGGDTGELFF
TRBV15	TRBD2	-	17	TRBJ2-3	TGTGCCACCAGCAGAGCTCCTCTAGCGGGGGGCACAGATACGCAGTATTTT	CATSRAPLAGGTDTQYF
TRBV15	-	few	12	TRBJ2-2	TGTGCCACCAGCAGACAGGGCCGGGAGCTGTTTTTT	CATSRQGRELFF
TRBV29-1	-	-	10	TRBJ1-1	TGCAGCGTTCATGGGACAGAAGCTTTCTTT	CSVHGTEAFF
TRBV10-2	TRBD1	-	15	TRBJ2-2	TGCGCCAGCAGTGAGTCGACAGGGGCCACCGGGGAGCTGTTTTTT	CASSESTGATGELFF
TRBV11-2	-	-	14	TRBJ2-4	TGTGCCAGCAGGTGGGCGGGAGCCAAAAACATTCAGTACTTC	CASRWAGAKNIQYF
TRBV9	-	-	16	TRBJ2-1	TGTGCCAGCAGCGTACGACAGGTTGATTCCTACAATGAGCAGTTCTTC	CASSVRQVDSYNEQFF
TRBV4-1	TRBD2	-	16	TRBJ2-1	TGCGCCAGCAGCCAGGGGGGACTAGCGGCTTACAATGAGCAGTTCTTC	CASSQGGLAAYNEQFF
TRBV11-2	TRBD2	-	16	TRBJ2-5	TGTGCCAGCAGCACCCCTAGCGGGGGGATGCAAGAGACCCAGTACTTC	CASSTPSGGMQETQYF
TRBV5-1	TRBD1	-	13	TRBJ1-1	TGCGCCAGCAGCCGCGTGACAGGGGAGGAAGCTTTCTTT	CASSRVTGEEAFF
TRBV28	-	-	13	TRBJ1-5	TGTGCCAGCAGTTTCGCGATCAATCAGCCCCAGCATTTT	CASSFAINQPQHF
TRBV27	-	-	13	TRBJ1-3	TGTGCCAGCGGCGCGGTCTCTGGAAACACCATATATTTT	CASGAVSGNTIYF
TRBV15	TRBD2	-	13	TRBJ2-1	TGTGCCACCAGCAGAGAGCTTAGCGGGAAACAGTTCTTC	CATSRELSGKQFF
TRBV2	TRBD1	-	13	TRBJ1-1	TGTGCCAGAAGTGACAGGGAGAACACTGAAGCTTTCTTT	CARSDRENTEAFF
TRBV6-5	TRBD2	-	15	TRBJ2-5	TGTGCCAGCAGTGACTCACTAGCGTCCTGGGAGACCCAGTACTTC	CASSDSLASWETQYF
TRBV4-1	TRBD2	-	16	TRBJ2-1	TGCGCCAGCAGCCGGACTAGCGGGAGGTACAAGGATGAGCAGTTCTTC	CASSRTSGRYKDEQFF
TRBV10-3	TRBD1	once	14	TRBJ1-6	TGTGCCATCAGAGCCGGGACAGGGTTCTCACCCCTCCACTTT	CAIRAGTGFSPLHF
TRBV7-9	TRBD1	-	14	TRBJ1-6	TGTGCCAGCAGCTTAGGGTCAGGGGGTCCACCCCTCCACTTT	CASSLGSGGPPLHF
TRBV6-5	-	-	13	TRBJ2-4	TGTGCCAGCAGCCCCGGGGGTGCGAACATTCAGTACTTC	CASSPGGANIQYF
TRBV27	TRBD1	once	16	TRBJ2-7	TGTGCCAGCAGTTTATCGGCCACCGGGACAGGGGGCCCCCAGTACTTC	CASSLSATGTGGPQYF